This TCR beta chain comes out of a study of T cell responses to AZD1222 COVID-19 vaccine (dated by TCRdb to 2020 to 2022). With respect to the entire study: AZD1222 recipients with second doses at about 4 weeks or about 12 weeks were pooled, because spike-specific TCR depth and breadth did not differ between schedules. A total of around 240 trial participants underwent TCR sequencing, of whom approximately 200 had received two doses of AZD1222 and around 25 had received two doses of the MenACWY control vaccine. Enrollment into the trials was organized by age into subgroups of 18-55, 56-69 and 70-plus years, and those subgroups contained about 150, 27 and 61 TCR-sequenced participants, respectively. Overall results and qualifications from the work: In the small 56-69-year group, the increase in depth fell short of significance, most likely because of low power. Because no day 14 peak-response samples were available, the repertoires could be characterized only after the peak T cell response. Epitopes outside the regions mutated in the B.1.351 and B.1.1.7 variants were reportedly recognized by nearly half of the unique spike-specific TCRs. Participants were mostly white British, with more females than males. The authors suggested clonal diversity may have been underestimated. Spike-specific TCR breadth and depth rose significantly after two AZD1222 doses compared with day 0 and with MenACWY recipients. The whole spike protein was spanned by vaccine-associated CD4 TCRs, and dominant responses were seen in regions 160-218 and 743-854. Conclusions about previously exposed vaccinees were limited because only six AZD1222 recipients were SARS-CoV-2 seropositive at baseline.

The CDR3 regions of human TCRbeta chains were analyzed by immunosequencing. Concerning the study's data processing: Repertoire TCRs were checked for matches against a reference library of SARS-CoV-2-specific TCRs that had been generated using the MIRA antigen-specificity platform. Breadth was defined as the fraction of unique TCRs that were SARS-CoV-2-associated, and depth was defined as the fraction of total T cells that were SARS-CoV-2-associated. Using the MIRA data, each spike-specific TCR was assigned both to the spike region to which the TCR was reactive and to a CD4 or CD8 class. Log10-transformed breadth and depth values were compared by one-way ANOVA with Sidak's multiple comparisons tests. TCRdb carries this immuneACCESS record with in-frame sequences only. Its versions omit some clonotypes, under half of them owing to an unresolved V gene in the studies checked, with the rest unexplained. That table supplies the V and J calls and clone size; D and trimming were determined from the DNA. The sample table shows 130,000 or so clones, and about nine tenths are seen once. The ten largest make up approximately 6% of the sample.

The time point label, as the study defines it: baseline before first vaccination. Vaccinee samples were obtained from the UK trials COV001 and COV002, which included a single-blind randomized controlled phase 2/3 trial of AZD1222 (ChAdOx1 nCoV-19) in healthy adults. For TCRbeta chain sequencing, PBMC samples from trial participants were taken at day 0 and at day 28 after the second dose. As concerns this clone: Its target antigen remains unknown. No base quality values were provided; no much bigger clone lies one nucleotide off.

There are 15 amino acids in the CDR3, from cysteine to phenylalanine inclusive. The read is trimmed to its CDR3 DNA, 45 bases read in frame from base 1. Trimming removed 5 bases from V and 2 bases from J, leaving 17 bases between the germline ends. The germline V gene supplies CDR1 SGHRS and CDR2 YFSETQ. The chain is assembled from TRBV5-1 and TRBJ2-7; the D match is possibly TRBD1 or TRBD2, with 6 bases aligned in each. Here the sequenced sample was peripheral blood, taken on day 0 of AZD1222 vaccination. This sequence originates from an adult in good health. The sequenced DNA: TGCGCCAGCAGGGCCGGGGGACACAACACCTACGAGCAGTACTTC. It is translated as CASRAGGHNTYEQYF.